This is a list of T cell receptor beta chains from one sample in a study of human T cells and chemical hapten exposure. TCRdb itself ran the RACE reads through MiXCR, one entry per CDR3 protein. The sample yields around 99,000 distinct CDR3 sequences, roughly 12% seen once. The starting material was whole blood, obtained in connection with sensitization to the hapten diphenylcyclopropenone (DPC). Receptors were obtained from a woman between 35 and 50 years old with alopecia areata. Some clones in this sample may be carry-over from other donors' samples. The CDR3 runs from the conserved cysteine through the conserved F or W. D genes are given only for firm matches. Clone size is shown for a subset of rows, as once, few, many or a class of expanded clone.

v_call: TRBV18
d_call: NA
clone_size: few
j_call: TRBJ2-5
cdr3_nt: TGTGCCAGCTCACCGGCAGCGTACCAAGAGACCCAGTACTTC
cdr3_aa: CASSPAAYQETQYF

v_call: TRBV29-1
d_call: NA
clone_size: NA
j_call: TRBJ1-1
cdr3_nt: TGCAGCGTTAACCAGGGGTTCCTGAACACTGAAGCTTTCTTT
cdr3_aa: CSVNQGFLNTEAFF

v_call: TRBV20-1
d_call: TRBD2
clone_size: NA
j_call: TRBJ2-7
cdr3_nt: TGCAGTGCTTCGCCGGGACTAGCGGGAGTCAGCACCTACGAGCAGTACTTC
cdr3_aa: CSASPGLAGVSTYEQYF

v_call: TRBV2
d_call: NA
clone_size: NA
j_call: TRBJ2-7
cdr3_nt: TGTGCCAGCCAGCGGTGGCAGGGGTCCTACGAGCAGTACTTC
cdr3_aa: CASQRWQGSYEQYF

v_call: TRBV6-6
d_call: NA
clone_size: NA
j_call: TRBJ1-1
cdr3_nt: TGTGCCAGCAGCCCGGGACATATGAACACTGAAGCTTTCTTT
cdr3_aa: CASSPGHMNTEAFF

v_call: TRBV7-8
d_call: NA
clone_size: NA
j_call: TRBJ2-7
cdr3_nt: TGTGCCAGCAGCCCGCAGGGGCGGGCCACTACTGAGCAGTACTTC
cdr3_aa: CASSPQGRATTEQYF

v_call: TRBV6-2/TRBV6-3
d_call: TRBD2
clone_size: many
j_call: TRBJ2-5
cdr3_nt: TGTGCCAGCAGTTACTTGACTAGCTCACGAGAGACCCAGTACTTC
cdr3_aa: CASSYLTSSRETQYF

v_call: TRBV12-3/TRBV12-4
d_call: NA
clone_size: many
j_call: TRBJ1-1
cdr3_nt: TGTGCCAGCAGTTTAGGAGGGAACACTGAAGCTTTCTTT
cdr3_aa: CASSLGGNTEAFF

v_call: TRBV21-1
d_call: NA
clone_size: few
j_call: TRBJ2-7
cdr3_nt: TGTGCCAGCAGCAATAGCGAGCAGTACTTC
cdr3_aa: CASSNSEQYF

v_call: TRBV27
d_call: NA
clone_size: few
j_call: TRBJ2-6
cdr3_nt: TGTGCCAGCAGTTTACGGGGGTGGGCTGGGGCCAACGTCCTGACTTTC
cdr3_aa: CASSLRGWAGANVLTF

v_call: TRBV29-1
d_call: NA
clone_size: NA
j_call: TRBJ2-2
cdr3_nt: TGCAGCGTTGCCAGCAACACCGGGGGGCTGTTTTTT
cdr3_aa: CSVASNTGGLFF

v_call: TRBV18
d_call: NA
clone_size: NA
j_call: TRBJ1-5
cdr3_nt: TGTGCCAGCTCACCGGTGGCGCAGCCCCAGCATTTT
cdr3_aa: CASSPVAQPQHF

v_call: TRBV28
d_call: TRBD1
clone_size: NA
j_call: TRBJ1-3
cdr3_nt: TGTGCCAGCAGGGTAAACAGGGGGCGAAACACCATATATTTT
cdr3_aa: CASRVNRGRNTIYF

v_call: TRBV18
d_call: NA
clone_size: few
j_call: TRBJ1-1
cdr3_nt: TGTGCCAGCTCACCCTCCGGCCCAAATGGGGGCGGGACTGAAGCTTTCTTT
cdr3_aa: CASSPSGPNGGGTEAFF

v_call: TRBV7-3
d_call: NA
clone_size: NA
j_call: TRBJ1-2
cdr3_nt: TGTGCCAGCAGCTCAACGGCAGCAAACAACTATGGCTACACCTTC
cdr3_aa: CASSSTAANNYGYTF

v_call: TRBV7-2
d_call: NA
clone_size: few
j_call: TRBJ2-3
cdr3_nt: TGTGCCAGCAGCTTAGGGGATAATACGCAGTATTTT
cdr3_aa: CASSLGDNTQYF

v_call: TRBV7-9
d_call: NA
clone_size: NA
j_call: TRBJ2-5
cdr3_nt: TGTGCCAGCAGCTTATCTCCTGGGGGCGAGACCCAGTACTTC
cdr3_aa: CASSLSPGGETQYF

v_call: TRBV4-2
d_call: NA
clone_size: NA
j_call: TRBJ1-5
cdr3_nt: TGTGCCAGCAGCCGTAGCAATCAGCCCCAGCATTTT
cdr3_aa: CASSRSNQPQHF

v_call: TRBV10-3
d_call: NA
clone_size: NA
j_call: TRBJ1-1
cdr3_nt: TGTGCCACCTCCGGACGGGGACAAGGGGACACTGAAGCTTTCTTT
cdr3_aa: CATSGRGQGDTEAFF

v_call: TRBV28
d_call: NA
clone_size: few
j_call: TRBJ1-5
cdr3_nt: TGTGCCAGCAGTTTACGGCCCCAGCATTTT
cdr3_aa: CASSLRPQHF

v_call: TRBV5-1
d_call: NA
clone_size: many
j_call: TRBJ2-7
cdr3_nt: TGCGCCAGCAGCTTCGGACACCTGATGGAGAGCTCCTACGAGCAGTACTTC
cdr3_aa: CASSFGHLMESSYEQYF

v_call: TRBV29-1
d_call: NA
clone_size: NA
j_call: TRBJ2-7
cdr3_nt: TGCAGCGTTGCAGCGGGCTTCTCCTACGAGCAGTACTTC
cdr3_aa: CSVAAGFSYEQYF

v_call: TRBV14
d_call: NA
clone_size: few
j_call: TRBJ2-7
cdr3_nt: TGTGCCAGCAGCCAATCGACAGAATTCTCCTACGAGCAGTACTTC
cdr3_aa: CASSQSTEFSYEQYF

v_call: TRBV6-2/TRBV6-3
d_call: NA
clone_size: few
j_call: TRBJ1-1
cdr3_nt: TGTGCCAGCAGCTGGGAGAGGACCGCGTTTGGGACTGAAGCTTTCTTT
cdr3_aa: CASSWERTAFGTEAFF

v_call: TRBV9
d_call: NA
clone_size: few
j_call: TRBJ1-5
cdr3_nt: TGTGCCAGCAGCCCATTAGGGAATAGCAATCAGCCCCAGCATTTT
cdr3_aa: CASSPLGNSNQPQHF

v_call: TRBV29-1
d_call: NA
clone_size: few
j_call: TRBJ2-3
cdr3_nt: TGCAGCGTTGAAGTAGGCCTAGCGTCGGCAGATACGCAGTATTTT
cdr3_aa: CSVEVGLASADTQYF

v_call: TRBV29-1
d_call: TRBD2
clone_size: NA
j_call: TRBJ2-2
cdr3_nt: TGCAGCGCGGGACTAGCGATGAACACCGGGGAGCTGTTTTTT
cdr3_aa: CSAGLAMNTGELFF

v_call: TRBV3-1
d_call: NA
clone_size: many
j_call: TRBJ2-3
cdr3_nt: TGTGCCAGCAGCCAAGGCACAGATACGCAGTATTTT
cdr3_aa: CASSQGTDTQYF

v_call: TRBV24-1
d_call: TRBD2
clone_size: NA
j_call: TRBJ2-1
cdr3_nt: TGTGCCACCAGTGATTCCGGGACTAGCGGATACAATGAGCAGTTCTTC
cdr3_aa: CATSDSGTSGYNEQFF

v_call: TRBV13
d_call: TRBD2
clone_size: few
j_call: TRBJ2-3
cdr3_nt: TGTGCCAGCACCGAGAGGGGCGGGAGGGGAGATACGCAGTATTTT
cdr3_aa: CASTERGGRGDTQYF

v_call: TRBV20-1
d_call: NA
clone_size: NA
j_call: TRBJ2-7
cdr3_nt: TGCAGTGCTGTGTCTAGGGACAAATCCTACGAGCAGTACTTC
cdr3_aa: CSAVSRDKSYEQYF

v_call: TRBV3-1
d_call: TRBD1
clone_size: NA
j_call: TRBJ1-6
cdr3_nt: TGTGCCAGCAGCCAGATGGGACAGGATAATTCACCCCTCCACTTT
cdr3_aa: CASSQMGQDNSPLHF

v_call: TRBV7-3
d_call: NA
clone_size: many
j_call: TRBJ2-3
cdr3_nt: TGTGCCAGCAGCCCGACCACTTCAGATACGCAGTATTTT
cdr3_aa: CASSPTTSDTQYF

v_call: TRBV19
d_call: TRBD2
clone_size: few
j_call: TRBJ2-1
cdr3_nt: TGTGCCAGTAGTACCGGACTAGCGGGAGCCCATGAGCAGTTCTTC
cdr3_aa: CASSTGLAGAHEQFF

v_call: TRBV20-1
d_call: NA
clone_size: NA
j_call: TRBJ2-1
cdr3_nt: TGCAGTGCTAGAGCGGTCAGGGGCGGGAGCTCCTACAATGAGCAGTTCTTC
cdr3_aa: CSARAVRGGSSYNEQFF